The source of this T cell receptor (beta chain) is a study of blood T cell repertoires in COVID-19. About the study: Specimens from acute and convalescent COVID-19 originated in the United States, Italy and Spain. Sample material is recorded as cDNA or gDNA derived from T cells, B-cell-depleted T cells, or PBMCs.

In the authors' workflow: Reference gene primer amplification yielded estimated nucleated cell counts. Here immunoSEQ multiplex PCR was the method, and the copy in TCRdb shows in-frame clones only, minus some. V and J calls and clone size are those listed in that table; D and trimming were worked out from the DNA. The sample holds around 180,000 clones; about four fifths are singletons and the top ten take about 6.8%. The CDR3 totals 16 residues. Sequenced input: peripheral blood. This chain links TRBV1 with TRBJ2-5; no DNA check was done on the table's D call, TRBD2. TRBV1 is labeled a pseudogene. The TCR originated in an older man with active or convalescent COVID-19. CDR3 in amino acids: CTSSRGTSGIGETQYF. The DNA for the CDR3 is TGCACCAGCAGCCGAGGGACTAGCGGGATTGGGGAGACCCAGTACTTC.